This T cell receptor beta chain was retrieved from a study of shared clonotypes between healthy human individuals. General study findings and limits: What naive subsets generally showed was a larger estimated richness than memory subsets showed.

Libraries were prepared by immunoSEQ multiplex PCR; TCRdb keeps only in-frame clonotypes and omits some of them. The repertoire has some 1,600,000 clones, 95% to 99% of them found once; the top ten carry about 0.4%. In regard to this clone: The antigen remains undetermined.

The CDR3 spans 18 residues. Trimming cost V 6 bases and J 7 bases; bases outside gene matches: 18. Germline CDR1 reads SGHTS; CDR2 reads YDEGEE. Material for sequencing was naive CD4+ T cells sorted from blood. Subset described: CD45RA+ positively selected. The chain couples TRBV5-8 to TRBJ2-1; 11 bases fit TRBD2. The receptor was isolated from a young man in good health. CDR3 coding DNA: TGTGCCAGCAACTTTTTTCCCGCCGGGACTAGCGGCCGTAATGAGCAGTTCTTC. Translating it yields CASNFFPAGTSGRNEQFF. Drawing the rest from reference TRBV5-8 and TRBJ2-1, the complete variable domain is EAGVTQSPTHLIKTRGQQATLRCSPISGHTSVYWYQQALGLGLQFLLWYDEGEERNRGNFPPRFSGRQFPNYSSELNVNALELEDSALYLCASNFFPAGTSGRNEQFFGPGTRLTVL.